Each of the 3 T cell receptor beta chains below was sequenced from the same sample in a study of identical twins. TCRdb reanalysed the 5' RACE reads using MiXCR and keeps one entry per CDR3 protein. Of 690,000 or so distinct CDR3 sequences listed, 5.5% to 6.5% are singletons. The sample was naive T cells sorted from blood. These receptors all stem from a man aged 18-30 years in good health.

The genes are TRBV6-1 and TRBJ2-4; D assignment may be TRBD1 or TRBD2 (5 bases each). CDR1 MNHNS and CDR2 SASEGT come from the germline V gene. This CDR3 comprises 15 residues. V was pared by 9 bases and J by 0 bases, with 15 bases between. The CDR3 DNA reads as TGTGCCAGTCAGACCGGGGCCCTAGCCAAAAACATTCAGTACTTC. It encodes CASQTGALAKNIQYF.

At least ten counts were recorded for this clonotype. The chain has TRBV20-1 and TRBJ2-3, with 11 positions matching TRBD2. The length of the CDR3 is 17 residues. The germline V gene encodes CDR1 DFQATT and CDR2 SNEGSKA (reference sequence). Trimming removed 4 bases from V and 3 bases from J; junction bases left unmatched: 12. CDR3 protein: CSAINPSLAGVTDTQYF. The CDR3 nucleotides read TGCAGTGCTATCAACCCCTCACTAGCGGGGGTGACAGATACGCAGTATTTT.

In its sample, this clonotype was seen a few times. The rearrangement joins TRBV5-1 to TRBJ2-2; D remains ambiguous. The CDR3 covers 16 residues. Germline loops: CDR1 SGHRS, CDR2 YFSETQ. The V and J ends lost 1 base and 0 bases respectively, with 10 bases between them. CDR3 bases: TGCGCCAGCAGCTTGCTTACTCTATCGAACACCGGGGAGCTGTTTTTT. Its translation is CASSLLTLSNTGELFF. The full variable domain, its missing parts supplied by reference TRBV5-1 and TRBJ2-2, is KAGVTQTPRYLIKTRGQQVTLSCSPISGHRSVSWYQQTPGQGLQFLFEYFSETQRNKGNFPGRFSGRQFSNSRSEMNVSTLELGDSALYLCASSLLTLSNTGELFFGEGSRLTVL.